This TCR beta chain appears in the sequencing data of a study of CD8+ T cells in alopecia areata. Study details: The study gave treated patients oral tofacitinib at 5 to 10 mg twice daily.

Lesional scalp punch biopsies and peripheral blood came from alopecia areata patients. Separation by sorting yielded CD4+ and CD8+ T cells from PBMCs. Extracted from the samples, RNA was reverse transcribed into cDNA to serve as the sequencing template. Sequencing was performed with immunoSEQ multiplex PCR; in TCRdb, only in-frame clones are kept and a portion is missing. Among about 150,000 clones listed, 45% to 60% were seen once. The CDR3 length is 14 residues. Deletions cut 7 bases from V and 4 bases from J, with 16 bases between. The germline V gene has CDR1 LGHNT and CDR2 FRNRAP. This TCR was sampled from a human donor with alopecia areata. The genes are TRBV12-5 and TRBJ1-1; weak D call: TRBD1 (5 bases). The input for sequencing was CD8+ T cells sorted from blood, taken at week 0. The CDR3 DNA reads as TGTGCTAGTGCCCCCGCGGGGGGTAGCACTGAAGCTTTCTTT. This gives the protein CASAPAGGSTEAFF.